Included here is one TCR beta chain sequence, with context. The antigen is undetermined. Germline V lookup: CDR1 SGHRS, CDR2 YFSETQ. V shed 4 bases, J shed 0 bases, and the junction held 14 bases outside the gene matches. The CDR3 has 19 residues. This entry is derived from a study of CD8 T cells in ankylosing spondylitis. Study observations and caveats: There were earlier reports of some motif variants in reactive arthritis synovial fluid and blood. Within ankylosing spondylitis blood, a TCR beta motif made up of fewer than ten highly homologous variants appeared to be characteristic.

TCRdb re-analysed the 5' RACE reads in MiXCR, keeping a single row per CDR3 protein. This table holds tens of thousands of distinct CDR3 sequences, around 25% found once. The specimen was blood, either unsorted or a sorted T cell fraction (not recorded which). The TCR originated in a male donor with ankylosing spondylitis or in good health (not recorded which). The genes are TRBV5-1 and TRBJ2-1; 9 nucleotides line up with TRBD2. DNA for the CDR3: TGCGCCAGCAGCCGATATTTAGCGGGAGCCACTAGCTCCTACAATGAGCAGTTCTTC. Its translation is CASSRYLAGATSSYNEQFF.